These 5 T cell receptor beta chains were all obtained from the same sample, sequenced in a study of blood T cell repertoires in COVID-19 (dated by TCRdb to 2019 to 2021). Library preparation was by the immunoSEQ multiplex PCR assay. Imported from immuneACCESS, the table was reduced by TCRdb to in-frame sequences with V and J called. These copies leave out some clones; in studies compared against another copy, an unresolved V gene accounts for under half, and the cause of the remainder is not known. The sample table contains around 83,000 clones; only one count was recorded for 70% to 90% of them. The ten largest clones represent around a quarter of the sample. What was sequenced was peripheral blood. The receptors shown here come from a man in his fifties or sixties with active or convalescent COVID-19.

The J gene is TRBJ1-5, the V gene TRBV9; D ambiguous. CDR3 length: 15 residues. The germline V gene encodes CDR1 SGDLS and CDR2 YYNGEE. V shed 5 bases and J shed 1 base, with 13 bases lying between them. The CDR3 nucleotides are TGTGCCAGCAGTTCAACCGGGAGGAGCAATCAGCCCCAGCATTTT. Its protein is CASSSTGRSNQPQHF. The variable domain in full, completed from reference TRBV9 and TRBJ1-5, reads DSGVTQTPKHLITATGQRVTLRCSPRSGDLSVYWYQQSLDQGLQFLIQYYNGEERAKGNILERFSAQQFPDLHSELNLSSLELGDSALYFCASSSTGRSNQPQHFGDGTRLSIL.

V gene TRBV28 combines with J gene TRBJ1-3; no clear D. The germline CDR1 and CDR2 sequences are MDHEN and SYDVKM. The CDR3 consists of 13 residues. With 7 bases removed from V and 4 bases from J, the gap between germline ends came to 11 bases. CDR3 nucleotides: TGTGCCAGCACGGGGAAGGTGGGAAACACCATATATTTT. Amino acids: CASTGKVGNTIYF.

This clone has only a few counts. The sample carries other DNA sequences with the same CDR3. The V call is TRBV6-5, the J call TRBJ1-3, with TRBD1 matching 7 bases. Germline assignment: CDR1 MNHEY and CDR2 SVGAGI. The J segment lost 2 bases and the V segment lost 5 bases, leaving 3 bases of the junction unmatched. The CDR3 extends over 14 amino acids. As DNA, the CDR3 is TGTGCCAGCAGTCGCACAGGGGCTGGAAACACCATATATTTT. This codes for CASSRTGAGNTIYF.

The rearrangement joins TRBV6-5 to TRBJ2-1; possible D gene TRBD2, 5 bases. CDR3 length equals 11 residues. Germline V lookup: CDR1 MNHEY, CDR2 SVGAGI. With 8 bases removed from V and 15 bases from J, the gap between germline ends came to 17 bases. The CDR3 DNA follows: TGTGCCAGCCATTGGACTGGGGTTCGGTTCTTC. This gives the protein CASHWTGVRFF.

The chain links TRBV28 to TRBJ2-1, with 7 bases matching TRBD2. The V gene end was trimmed by 5 bases and the J gene end by 9 bases; junction bases not matched to a gene: 13. This CDR3 spans 15 amino acids. Germline V lookup: CDR1 MDHEN, CDR2 SYDVKM. CDR3 amino acids: CASSPGRYRGSEQFF. CDR3 nucleotides: TGTGCCAGCAGTCCCGGGAGGTACCGGGGTAGTGAGCAGTTCTTC.